This T cell receptor beta chain derives from a study of T cells in Graves' hyperthyroidism and ophthalmopathy. The diagnostic basis comprised clinical symptoms, serum thyroxine and TRAb, thyroid ultrasound and orbital computed tomography. PBMCs were collected from a roughly 10 ml volume of fresh peripheral blood. The J segment lost 1 base and the V segment lost 4 bases, leaving 7 bases of the junction unmatched. The CDR3 totals 15 residues. In germline, CDR1 is SQVTM, CDR2 ANQGSEA. Amplification targeted TCR beta CDR3 regions from RNA transcripts. A first-round RT-PCR of the TCR CDR3 used the HTBI primer set. TCRdb recomputed calls from the multiplex PCR reads with MiXCR, one row per CDR3 protein. The data hold roughly 510,000 distinct CDR3 sequences, with about a fifth observed a single time.

Sequenced input: blood. J is TRBJ1-1 and V is TRBV29-1; 9 bases line up with TRBD1. This TCR derives from a man between 18 and 29 years old with Graves' hyperthyroidism. The CDR3 loop reads CSVGKQGARNTEAFF. CDR3 DNA: TGCAGCGTTGGAAAACAGGGGGCGCGGAACACTGAAGCTTTCTTT.